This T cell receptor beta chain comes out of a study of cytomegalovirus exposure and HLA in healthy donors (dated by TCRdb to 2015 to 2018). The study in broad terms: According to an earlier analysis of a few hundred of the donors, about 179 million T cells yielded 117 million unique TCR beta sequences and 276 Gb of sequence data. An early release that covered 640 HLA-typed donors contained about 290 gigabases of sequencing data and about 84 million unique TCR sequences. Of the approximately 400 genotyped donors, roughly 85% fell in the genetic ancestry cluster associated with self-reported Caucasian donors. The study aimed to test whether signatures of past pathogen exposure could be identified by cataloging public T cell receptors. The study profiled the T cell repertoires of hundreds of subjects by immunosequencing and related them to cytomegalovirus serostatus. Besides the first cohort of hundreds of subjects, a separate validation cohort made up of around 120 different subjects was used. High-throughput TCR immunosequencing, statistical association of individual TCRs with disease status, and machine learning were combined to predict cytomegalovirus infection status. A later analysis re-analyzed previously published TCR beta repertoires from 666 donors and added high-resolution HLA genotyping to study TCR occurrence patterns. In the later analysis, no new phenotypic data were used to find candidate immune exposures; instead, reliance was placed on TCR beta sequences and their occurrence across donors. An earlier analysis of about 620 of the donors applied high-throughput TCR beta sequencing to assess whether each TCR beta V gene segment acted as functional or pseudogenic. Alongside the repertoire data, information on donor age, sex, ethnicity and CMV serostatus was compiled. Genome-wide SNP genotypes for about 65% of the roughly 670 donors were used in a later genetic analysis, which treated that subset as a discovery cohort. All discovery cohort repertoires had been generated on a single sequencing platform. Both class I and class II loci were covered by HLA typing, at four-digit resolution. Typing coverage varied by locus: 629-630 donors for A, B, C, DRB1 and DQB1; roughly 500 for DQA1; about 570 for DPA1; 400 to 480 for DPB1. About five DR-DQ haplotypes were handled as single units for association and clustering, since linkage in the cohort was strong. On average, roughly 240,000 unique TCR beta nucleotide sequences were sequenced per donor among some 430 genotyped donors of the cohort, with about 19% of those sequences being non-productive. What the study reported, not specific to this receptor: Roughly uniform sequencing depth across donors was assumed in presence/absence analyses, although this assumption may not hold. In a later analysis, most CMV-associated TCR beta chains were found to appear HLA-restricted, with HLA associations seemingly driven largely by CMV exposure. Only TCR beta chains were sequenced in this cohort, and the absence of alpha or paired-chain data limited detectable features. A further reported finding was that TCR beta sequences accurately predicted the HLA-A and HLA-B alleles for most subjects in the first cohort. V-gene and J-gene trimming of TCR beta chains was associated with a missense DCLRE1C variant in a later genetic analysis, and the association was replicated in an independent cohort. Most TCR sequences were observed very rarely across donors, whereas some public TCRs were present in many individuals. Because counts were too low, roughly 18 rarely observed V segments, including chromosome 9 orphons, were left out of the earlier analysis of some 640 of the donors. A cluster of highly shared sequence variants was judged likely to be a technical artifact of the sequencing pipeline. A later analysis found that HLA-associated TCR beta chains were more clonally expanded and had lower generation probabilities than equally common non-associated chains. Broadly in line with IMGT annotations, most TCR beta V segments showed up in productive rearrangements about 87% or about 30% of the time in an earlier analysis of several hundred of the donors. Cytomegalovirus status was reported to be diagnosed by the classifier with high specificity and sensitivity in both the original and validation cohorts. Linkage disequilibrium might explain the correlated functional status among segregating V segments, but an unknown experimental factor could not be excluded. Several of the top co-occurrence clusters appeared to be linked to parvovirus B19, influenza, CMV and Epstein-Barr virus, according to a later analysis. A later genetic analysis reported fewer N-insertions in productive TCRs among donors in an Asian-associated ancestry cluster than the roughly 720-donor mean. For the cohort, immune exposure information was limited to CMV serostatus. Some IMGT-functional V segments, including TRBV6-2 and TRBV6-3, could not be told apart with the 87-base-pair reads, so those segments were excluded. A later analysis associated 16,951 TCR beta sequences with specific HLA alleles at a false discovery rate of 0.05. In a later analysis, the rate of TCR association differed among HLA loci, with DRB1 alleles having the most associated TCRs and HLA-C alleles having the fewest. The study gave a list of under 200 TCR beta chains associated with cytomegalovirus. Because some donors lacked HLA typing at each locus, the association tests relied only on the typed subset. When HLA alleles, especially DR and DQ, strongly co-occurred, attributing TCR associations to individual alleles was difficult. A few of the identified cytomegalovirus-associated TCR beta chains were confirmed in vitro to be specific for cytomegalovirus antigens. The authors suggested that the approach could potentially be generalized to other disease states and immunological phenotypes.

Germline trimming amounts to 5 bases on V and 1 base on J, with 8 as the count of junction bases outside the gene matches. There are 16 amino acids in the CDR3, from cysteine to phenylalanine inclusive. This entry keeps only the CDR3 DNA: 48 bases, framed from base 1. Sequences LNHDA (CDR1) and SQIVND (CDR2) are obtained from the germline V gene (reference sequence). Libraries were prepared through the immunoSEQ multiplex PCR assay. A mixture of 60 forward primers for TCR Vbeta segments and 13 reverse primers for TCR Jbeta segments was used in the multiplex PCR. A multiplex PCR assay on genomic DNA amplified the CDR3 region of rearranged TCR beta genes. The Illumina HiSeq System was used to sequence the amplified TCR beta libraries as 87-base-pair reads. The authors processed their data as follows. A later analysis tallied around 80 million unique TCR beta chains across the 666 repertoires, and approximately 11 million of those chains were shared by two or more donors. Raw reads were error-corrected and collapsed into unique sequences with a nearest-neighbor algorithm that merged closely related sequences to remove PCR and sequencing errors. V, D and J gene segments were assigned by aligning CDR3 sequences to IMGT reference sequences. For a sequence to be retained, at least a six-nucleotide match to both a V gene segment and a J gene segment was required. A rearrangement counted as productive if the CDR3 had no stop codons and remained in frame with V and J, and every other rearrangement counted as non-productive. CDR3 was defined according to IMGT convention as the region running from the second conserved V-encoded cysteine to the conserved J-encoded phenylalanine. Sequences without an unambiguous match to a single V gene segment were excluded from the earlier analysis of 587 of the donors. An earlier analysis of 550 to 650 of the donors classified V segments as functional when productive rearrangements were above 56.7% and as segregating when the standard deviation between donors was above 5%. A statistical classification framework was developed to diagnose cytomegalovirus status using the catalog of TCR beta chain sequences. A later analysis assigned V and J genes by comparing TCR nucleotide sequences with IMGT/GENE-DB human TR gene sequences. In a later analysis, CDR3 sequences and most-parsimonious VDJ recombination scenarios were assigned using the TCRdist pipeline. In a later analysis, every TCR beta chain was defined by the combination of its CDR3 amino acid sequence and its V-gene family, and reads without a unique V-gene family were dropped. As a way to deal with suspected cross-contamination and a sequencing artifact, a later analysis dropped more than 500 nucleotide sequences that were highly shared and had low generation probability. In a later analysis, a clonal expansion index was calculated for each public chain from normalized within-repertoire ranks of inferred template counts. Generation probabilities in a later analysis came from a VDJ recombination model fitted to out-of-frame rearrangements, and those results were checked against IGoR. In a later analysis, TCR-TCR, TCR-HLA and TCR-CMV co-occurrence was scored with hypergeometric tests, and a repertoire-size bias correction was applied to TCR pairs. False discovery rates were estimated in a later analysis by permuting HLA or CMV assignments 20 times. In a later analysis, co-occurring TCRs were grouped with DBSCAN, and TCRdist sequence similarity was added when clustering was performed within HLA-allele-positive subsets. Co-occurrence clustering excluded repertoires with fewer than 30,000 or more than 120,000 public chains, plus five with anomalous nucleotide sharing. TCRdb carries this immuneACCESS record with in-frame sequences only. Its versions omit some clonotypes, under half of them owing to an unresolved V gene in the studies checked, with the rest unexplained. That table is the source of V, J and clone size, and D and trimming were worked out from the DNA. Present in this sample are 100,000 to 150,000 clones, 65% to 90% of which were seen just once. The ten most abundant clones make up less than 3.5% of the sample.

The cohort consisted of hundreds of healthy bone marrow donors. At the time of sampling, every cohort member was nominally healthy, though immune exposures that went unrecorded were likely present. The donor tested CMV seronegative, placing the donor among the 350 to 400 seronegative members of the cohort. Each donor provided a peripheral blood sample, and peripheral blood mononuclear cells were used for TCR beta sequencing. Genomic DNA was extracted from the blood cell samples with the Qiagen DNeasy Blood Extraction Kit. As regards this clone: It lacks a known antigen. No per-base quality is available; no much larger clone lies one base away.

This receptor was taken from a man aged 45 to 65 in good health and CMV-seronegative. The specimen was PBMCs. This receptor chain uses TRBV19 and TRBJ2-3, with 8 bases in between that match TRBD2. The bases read TGTGCCAGTAGTGCAGAGAGGCGGGGGGGCACAGATACGCAGTATTTT. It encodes CASSAERRGGTDTQYF.